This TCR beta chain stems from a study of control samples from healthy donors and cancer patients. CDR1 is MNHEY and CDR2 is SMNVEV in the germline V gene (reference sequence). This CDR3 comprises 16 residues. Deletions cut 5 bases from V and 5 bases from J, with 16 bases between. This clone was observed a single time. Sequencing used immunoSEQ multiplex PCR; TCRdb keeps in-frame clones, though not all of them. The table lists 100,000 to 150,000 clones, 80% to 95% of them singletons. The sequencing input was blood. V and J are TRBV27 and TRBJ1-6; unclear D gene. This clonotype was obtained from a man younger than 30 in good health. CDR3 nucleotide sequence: TGTGCCAGCAGTCCCCACTTCATGGTAGATAATTCACCCCTCCACTTT. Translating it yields CASSPHFMVDNSPLHF.